This passage covers 28 T cell receptor beta chains from one sample sequenced in a study of blood T cell repertoires in COVID-19. The assay was immunoSEQ multiplex PCR, and TCRdb's table has in-frame clones only and misses some. The sample records some 170,000 clones, roughly 87% being singletons. Source material: PBMCs or T cells enriched from blood (not recorded which). These receptors were obtained from a human donor with acute COVID-19. The donor label of this sample is uncertain.

The gene calls are TRBV19 and TRBJ1-2, with 9 bases aligning to TRBD1. Unmatched junction bases numbered 9, after V lost 7 bases and J lost 6 bases. CDR1 LNHDA and CDR2 SQIVND come from the germline V gene (reference sequence). The CDR3 spans 14 residues. The CDR3: CASTLTGGADGYTF. CDR3 nucleotide sequence: TGTGCCAGTACCCTAACAGGGGGCGCGGATGGCTACACCTTC.

This clone was recorded at least ten times. The J gene is TRBJ1-2, the V gene TRBV5-1; 9 positions match TRBD1. This CDR3 region has 15 residues. The V segment lost 0 bases and the J segment 2 bases; nucleotides outside the gene matches: 2. CDR1 and CDR2 from the germline V gene are SGHRS and YFSETQ. The CDR3, as DNA: TGCGCCAGCAGCTTGGGGACAGGGGAAAACTATGGCTACACCTTC. Its translation is CASSLGTGENYGYTF.

The chain employs TRBV4-1 and TRBJ2-7; 7 bases fit TRBD2. The ends lost 1 base at V and 2 bases at J; junction bases unmatched: 11. This CDR3 contains 17 residues. CDR1 is MGHRA, CDR2 YSYEKL, per germline. CDR3 sequence reads: CASSQVERVGTTYEQYF. CDR3 coding DNA: TGCGCCAGCAGCCAAGTAGAAAGGGTCGGGACTACCTACGAGCAGTACTTC.

V and J are TRBV30 and TRBJ1-2; 7 positions agree with TRBD1. J lost 4 bases, V lost 2 bases, and 1 base had no gene match. The germline CDR1 and CDR2 sequences are GTSNPN and SVGIG (reference sequence). The CDR3 loop spans 12 amino acids. The CDR3 sequence is CAWSRQGYGYTF. The CDR3, as DNA: TGTGCCTGGAGTAGACAGGGCTATGGCTACACCTTC.

The J gene is TRBJ1-2, the V gene TRBV4-1; D remains unclear. Germline CDR1 is MGHRA and CDR2 is YSYEKL. This CDR3 region has 16 residues. The V end was cut by 1 base, the J end by 4 bases, with 16 bases between. The CDR3 coding sequence is TGCGCCAGCAGCCAAGGTCCGTTACCTAACGCCTATGGCTACACCTTC. Its translation is CASSQGPLPNAYGYTF.

This clone was counted between two and nine times. V gene TRBV6-6 combines with J gene TRBJ2-3; 7 bases agree with TRBD2. The germline V gene has CDR1 MNHNY and CDR2 SVGAGI (reference sequence). There are 13 residues in the CDR3. After removal of 5 bases from V and 9 bases from J, the junction contained 8 bases not matched to a gene. CDR3 bases: TGTGCCAGCAGTGGGGGGGACGGCGGCACGCAGTATTTT. It translates to CASSGGDGGTQYF.

The chain uses TRBV7-8 and TRBJ1-2; TRBD1 is a possible D gene (5 bases). The germline gives CDR1 SGHVS, CDR2 FQNEAQ. The germline V and J ends were trimmed by 2 bases and 7 bases, with 11 bases remaining between them. The CDR3 consists of 13 residues. The CDR3 here is CASSLQGVRGYTF. The CDR3 DNA is TGTGCCAGCAGCTTACAGGGTGTTCGTGGCTACACCTTC.

The V call is TRBV9, the J call TRBJ1-1; D may be TRBD1 (6 bases). Germline values: CDR1 SGDLS, CDR2 YYNGEE. V lost 4 bases, J lost 1 base, and 23 bases lay in between. This CDR3 is built from 18 residues. As DNA, the CDR3 is TGTGCCAGCAGCCCACCCACGGGGGGGGGCGGGGGGAACACTGAAGCTTTCTTT. Residues: CASSPPTGGGGGNTEAFF.

This sequence joins TRBV19 and TRBJ2-7; D not certain. Trimming left V 4 bases short and J 0 bases short, with 13 bases between. Germline CDR1 and CDR2: LNHDA and SQIVND (reference sequence). The CDR3 spans 15 residues. The CDR3 DNA follows: TGTGCCAGTAGTAATCCTCGTCTGGCCTCCTACGAGCAGTACTTC. This sequence encodes CASSNPRLASYEQYF.

The chain couples TRBV11-2 to TRBJ2-7, with D possibly TRBD2 on 6 matching bases. The germline CDR1 and CDR2 sequences are SGHAT and FQNNGV. The CDR3 is made up of 12 amino acids. The V end was cut by 6 bases, the J end by 4 bases, with 10 bases between. The CDR3 sequence: CASSPAGYEQYF. The CDR3 DNA reads TGTGCCAGCAGTCCCGCGGGGTACGAGCAGTACTTC. The complete variable domain, with remaining parts taken from reference TRBV11-2 and TRBJ2-7, reads EAGVAQSPRYKIIEKRQSVAFWCNPISGHATLYWYQQILGQGPKLLIQFQNNGVVDDSQLPKDRFSAERLKGVDSTLKIQPAKLEDSAVYLCASSPAGYEQYFGPGTRLTVT.

The V call is TRBV6-5, the J call TRBJ2-7; 8 bases align to TRBD1. V dropped 2 bases and J dropped 0; count of bases not matched to a gene: 6. The CDR3 extends over 16 amino acids. Germline CDR1 and CDR2: MNHEY and SVGAGI. The CDR3 bases are TGTGCCAGCAGTTACCGGACAGGGACGAGCTCCTACGAGCAGTACTTC. Its protein is CASSYRTGTSSYEQYF.

The chain links TRBV30 to TRBJ2-5, with D tentatively TRBD2 (6 bases). This CDR3 is 11 amino acids long. The V gene lost 5 bases and the J gene lost 11 bases, with 15 bases spanning the gap. The germline gives CDR1 GTSNPN, CDR2 SVGIG (reference sequence). The CDR3 loop is CAWRSGAGQYF. The CDR3, as DNA: TGTGCCTGGCGGAGTGGGGCGGGGCAGTACTTC. Drawing the rest from reference TRBV30 and TRBJ2-5, the complete variable domain is SQTIHQWPATLVQPVGSPLSLECTVEGTSNPNLYWYRQAAGRGLQLLFYSVGIGQISSEVPQNLSASRPQDRQFILSSKKLLLSDSGFYLCAWRSGAGQYFGPGTRLLVL.

The V and J genes are TRBV3-1 (or the pseudogene TRBV3-2) and TRBJ2-5; 7 bases are a match to TRBD2. V dropped 2 bases and J dropped 4; count of bases not matched to a gene: 10. The CDR3 length is 16 residues. Germline V CDR1 and CDR2: LGHDT, YNNKEL (reference sequence). In DNA form, the CDR3 reads TGTGCCAGCAGCCAAAATCAGGGAGGGGTCGGAGAGACCCAGTACTTC. Translating gives CASSQNQGGVGETQYF.

J is TRBJ1-2 and V is TRBV19; unclear D gene. Germline CDR1 and CDR2: LNHDA and SQIVND (reference sequence). V lost 3 bases and J 3 bases, leaving 11 bases between the germline ends. This CDR3 has 14 residues. CDR3 bases: TGTGCCAGTAGTATCCACATCGAGGACTATGGCTACACCTTC. It yields the protein CASSIHIEDYGYTF. Full variable domain (outside the CDR3, taken from reference TRBV19 and TRBJ1-2): DGGITQSPKYLFRKEGQNVTLSCEQNLNHDAMYWYRQDPGQGLRLIYYSQIVNDFQKGDIAEGYSVSREKKESFPLTVTSAQKNPTAFYLCASSIHIEDYGYTFGSGTRLTVV.

This chain uses TRBV7-3 with TRBJ2-3; D possibly corresponds to TRBD2 (7 bases). The CDR3 extends over 14 amino acids. Per the germline V gene, CDR1 is SGHTA and CDR2 is FQGTGA. V lost 2 bases, J lost 5 bases, and 11 bases lay in between. CDR3 DNA sequence: TGTGCCAGCAGCTTAGCGGGGGCTGAAGATACGCAGTATTTT. Protein sequence: CASSLAGAEDTQYF.

This chain connects TRBV6-5 to TRBJ2-7; D possibly corresponds to TRBD1 (5 bases). With 6 bases removed from V and 3 bases from J, the gap between germline ends came to 12 bases. The germline CDR1 and CDR2 sequences are MNHEY and SVGAGI. This CDR3 region has 13 residues. Written as DNA, the CDR3 is TGTGCCAGCAGCCCAGACAGAGACTACGAGCAGTACTTC. It is translated as CASSPDRDYEQYF.

This clone was seen a few times. The rearrangement uses TRBV18 and TRBJ1-5; no clear D. This CDR3 is 14 amino acids long. Trimming pared 3 bases from V and 3 bases from J, leaving 9 bases between. Per the germline V gene, CDR1 is KGHSH and CDR2 is LQKENI. The CDR3 DNA sequence: TGTGCCAGCTCACCTCGCCAGGTCAATCAGCCCCAGCATTTT. It codes for CASSPRQVNQPQHF.

The chain is built from TRBV12-3 or TRBV12-4 and TRBJ2-7, with 8 bases fitting TRBD2. The junction had 6 bases not matched to a gene; V was cut back by 8 bases and J by 3 bases. The CDR3 spans 13 residues. CDR3 protein: CASGPRGGYEQYF. DNA for the CDR3: TGTGCCAGCGGTCCCCGGGGGGGCTACGAGCAGTACTTC.

This chain links TRBV29-1 with TRBJ2-2; D is uncertain. This CDR3 is 14 amino acids long. Trimming removed 5 bases at V and 4 bases at J, with 14 bases between. Germline V gene sequence: CDR1 SQVTM, CDR2 ANQGSEA. CDR3 bases: TGCAGCGTTCCCGCTGGGTCGGGCACCGGGGAGCTGTTTTTT. Protein product: CSVPAGSGTGELFF.

The CDR3 DNA sequence: TGTGCCACCAGTGATCCTAGAGGGTCAGATACGCAGTATTTT. Translating gives CATSDPRGSDTQYF. The V call is TRBV24-1, the J call TRBJ2-3; D might be TRBD2 (5 bases). This CDR3 region has 14 residues. Germline CDR1 and CDR2: KGHDR and SFDVKD. Trimming shortened V by 3 bases and J by 4 bases, and 10 bases separated the two germline ends.

In this sample, this clone turned up once. The chain is built from TRBV6-5 and TRBJ2-3; 8 nucleotides agree with TRBD2. The CDR3 runs 14 residues. V dropped 5 bases and J dropped 6; count of bases not matched to a gene: 7. Germline assignment: CDR1 MNHEY and CDR2 SVGAGI. The CDR3 DNA follows: TGTGCCAGCAGTCGCGGGGGGAAGGGGGATACGCAGTATTTT. This codes for CASSRGGKGDTQYF.

The chain recombines TRBV7-3 with TRBJ2-5; no reliable D call. This CDR3 has 13 residues. Trimming took 4 bases from V and 2 from J, leaving 8 bases between them. Germline values: CDR1 SGHTA, CDR2 FQGTGA. CDR3 sequence (DNA): TGTGCCAGCAGCTCTCTACCTCAAGAGACCCAGTACTTC. Translation: CASSSLPQETQYF.

V and J are TRBV12-3 or TRBV12-4 and TRBJ2-5; possibly TRBD2 for D (5 bases). Between the trimmed V and J ends, which lost 2 bases and 3 bases, there was a span of 7 bases. The CDR3 length is 13 residues. The DNA for the CDR3 is TGTGCCAGCAGTTTACACGGGGAAGAGACCCAGTACTTC. Translation gives CASSLHGEETQYF.

The chain couples TRBV7-3 to TRBJ2-3; TRBD2 matches at 9 bases. Germline trimming cut 0 bases from V and 2 bases from J; bases unmatched to any gene: 3. Germline V lookup: CDR1 SGHTA, CDR2 FQGTGA. This CDR3 has 16 residues. The CDR3 nucleotides are TGTGCCAGCAGCTTAACTAGCGGGGGTAACACAGATACGCAGTATTTT. Amino acids: CASSLTSGGNTDTQYF.

The chain employs TRBV6-5 and TRBJ1-1; D is perhaps TRBD1 (6 bases). CDR3 size: 16 residues. Germline CDR1 and CDR2: MNHEY and SVGAGI. V shed 0 bases and J shed 5 bases, with 16 bases lying between them. The CDR3 coding sequence is TGTGCCAGCAGTTACTCGGCTGCACAGGGCGGGACTGAAGCTTTCTTT. As protein: CASSYSAAQGGTEAFF.

The chain recombines TRBV5-1 with TRBJ1-2; 7 bases fit TRBD1. CDR3 length: 16 amino acids. CDR1 is SGHRS and CDR2 is YFSETQ in the germline V gene. J was trimmed by 7 bases and V by 4 bases; bases with no gene match: 16. The CDR3 sequence is CASSPGTAWGSGGYTF. CDR3 DNA sequence: TGCGCCAGCAGCCCTGGGACAGCCTGGGGGTCCGGTGGCTACACCTTC.

J is TRBJ2-7 and V is TRBV3-1 (or the pseudogene TRBV3-2), with unresolved D. Trimming took 3 bases from V and 0 from J, leaving 3 bases between them. Germline CDR1 is LGHDT and CDR2 is YNNKEL (reference sequence). This CDR3 spans 12 amino acids. The CDR3 loop is CASSQYSYEQYF. CDR3 DNA sequence: TGTGCCAGCAGCCAGTACTCCTACGAGCAGTACTTC.

This chain connects TRBV11-2 to TRBJ1-1; D perhaps matches TRBD1 (5 bases). The CDR3 length is 13 residues. Germline V gene sequence: CDR1 SGHAT, CDR2 FQNNGV. V gave up 2 bases and J gave up 7 bases, with 11 bases separating them. CDR3 amino acids: CASSLIRQYEAFF. For the CDR3, the DNA is TGTGCCAGCAGCTTAATACGACAGTATGAAGCTTTCTTT.